The next 29 T cell receptor beta chains were all read from a single sample in a study of cytomegalovirus exposure and HLA in healthy donors. The study ran its PCR with 60 Vbeta and 13 Jbeta primers. Profiling relied on immunoSEQ multiplex PCR, and the TCRdb table lists in-frame clones only, not all of them. The sample has about 160,000 clones, roughly 80% seen once. The sample comprised PBMCs. All receptors come from a woman in her twenties or thirties in good health and CMV-seropositive.

V usage is TRBV28 and J usage is TRBJ1-5; 8 nucleotides match TRBD1. The CDR3 runs 13 residues. Unmatched junction bases numbered 4, after V lost 6 bases and J lost 6 bases. Germline loops: CDR1 MDHEN, CDR2 SYDVKM. CDR3 DNA sequence: TGTGCCAGCAGCACACAGGGGGGTCAGCCCCAGCATTTT. Encoded protein: CASSTQGGQPQHF.

CDR3 bases: TGTGCCAGTCGGGAGGGCGGGACTAAGGCTAACTATGGCTACACCTTC. It specifies CASREGGTKANYGYTF. The chain employs TRBV28 and TRBJ1-2; D perhaps matches TRBD1 (5 bases). The V gene lost 9 bases and the J gene lost 0 bases, with 20 bases spanning the gap. Germline V lookup: CDR1 MDHEN, CDR2 SYDVKM. This CDR3 spans 16 amino acids.

This rearrangement joins TRBV4-2 to TRBJ1-2; the D is unclear. Germline V lookup: CDR1 LGHNA, CDR2 YNFKEQ. CDR3 length: 14 residues. Trimming left V 1 base short and J 4 bases short, with 10 bases between. CDR3: CASSQARQAYGYTF. Written as DNA, the CDR3 is TGTGCCAGCAGCCAAGCTCGGCAGGCCTATGGCTACACCTTC.

The chain is built from TRBV6-5 and TRBJ1-6; 9 nucleotides agree with TRBD1. V trimming: 0 bases; J trimming: 8 bases; junction bases outside the gene matches: 5. The germline V gene has CDR1 MNHEY and CDR2 SVGAGI. The CDR3 extends over 16 amino acids. The CDR3 reads CASSYSGGTGHSPLHF. The CDR3 DNA sequence: TGTGCCAGCAGTTACTCTGGCGGGACAGGGCATTCACCCCTCCACTTT.

This clone was picked up a small number of times. V gene TRBV14 combines with J gene TRBJ1-6; D is uncertain. The V gene lost 2 bases and the J gene lost 10 bases, with 12 bases spanning the gap. The length of the CDR3 is 14 residues. The V gene's germline CDR1 is SGHDN and CDR2 FVKESK. The CDR3 DNA reads as TGTGCCAGCAGCCAATCGTCTCTACTCTCACCCCTCCACTTT. It yields the protein CASSQSSLLSPLHF.

This clone was picked up one time. The V gene is TRBV6-1, the J gene TRBJ2-5; possible D gene TRBD2, 6 bases. The CDR3 has 15 residues. Germline V gene sequence: CDR1 MNHNS, CDR2 SASEGT. The V end was cut by 11 bases, the J end by 0 bases, with 19 bases between. DNA of the CDR3: TGTGCCGCGGGGAGAGGACCCTGGTACCAAGAGACCCAGTACTTC. As protein: CAAGRGPWYQETQYF.

This chain uses TRBV2 with TRBJ2-1; 8 nucleotides line up with TRBD1. The V segment lost 5 bases and the J segment 3 bases; nucleotides outside the gene matches: 3. Germline lookup yields CDR1 SNHLY and CDR2 FYNNEI. The CDR3 runs 14 residues. CDR3 loop: CASSLTGGYNEQFF. As DNA, the CDR3 is TGTGCCAGCAGTCTTACAGGGGGCTACAATGAGCAGTTCTTC.

This chain connects TRBV27 to TRBJ2-6; 8 nucleotides agree with TRBD1. The germline CDR1 and CDR2 sequences are MNHEY and SMNVEV (reference sequence). The CDR3 length is 18 residues. V was clipped by 5 bases and J by 4 bases; unmatched bases: 13. The CDR3 protein is CASSQPYRTGLGANVLTF. In nucleotides, the CDR3 is TGTGCCAGCAGTCAACCTTATCGGACAGGGTTAGGGGCCAACGTCCTGACTTTC.

The rearrangement links TRBV7-6 to TRBJ2-2; 8 nucleotides match TRBD2. Germline V gives CDR1 SGHVS, CDR2 FNYEAQ. CDR3 size: 14 residues. V shed 6 bases and J 6 bases; nucleotides not matched to a gene: 6. CDR3 DNA sequence: TGTGCCAGCAGTTTTACGGGAGGGTCCGGGGAGCTGTTTTTT. Protein: CASSFTGGSGELFF.

The CDR3 protein is CASSIRREMNTEAFF. CDR3 coding DNA: TGTGCCAGTAGTATTCGTAGGGAGATGAACACTGAAGCTTTCTTT. V usage is TRBV19 and J usage is TRBJ1-1, with no clear D. Looked up from germline, CDR1 is LNHDA and CDR2 is SQIVND (reference sequence). V lost 3 bases, J lost 0 bases, and 11 bases lay in between. The CDR3 is 15 residues long.

V gene TRBV5-5 combines with J gene TRBJ2-7; TRBD2 aligns across 7 bases. CDR3 length: 15 residues. Germline CDR1 reads SGHKS; CDR2 reads YYEKEE (reference sequence). The junction had 9 bases not matched to a gene; V was cut back by 2 bases and J by 4 bases. The CDR3 reads CASSFEWGGPYEQYF. In nucleotides, the CDR3 is TGTGCCAGCAGCTTCGAATGGGGGGGTCCGTACGAGCAGTACTTC.

This clone has a handful of counts. V is TRBV6-1 and J is TRBJ2-3; D is perhaps TRBD1 (6 bases). Germline V gene lookup returns CDR1 MNHNS and CDR2 SASEGT. The CDR3 runs to 15 residues. Trimming removed 4 bases at V and 2 bases at J, with 13 bases between. The chain's CDR3 is CASSVGAGDTDTQYF. The DNA of the CDR3 is TGTGCCAGCAGTGTCGGGGCAGGGGACACAGATACGCAGTATTTT.

The genes are TRBV4-1 and TRBJ2-5, with 9 bases that match TRBD1. The junction had 3 bases not matched to a gene; V was cut back by 3 bases and J by 4 bases. Germline V gene lookup returns CDR1 MGHRA and CDR2 YSYEKL. The CDR3 totals 14 residues. CDR3 region: CASSHPTGGETQYF. DNA of the CDR3: TGCGCCAGCAGCCACCCGACAGGGGGAGAGACCCAGTACTTC.

The chain is built from TRBV1 and TRBJ2-2; the DNA was not compared with TRBD2, the D call given in the table. TRBV1 is assigned pseudogene status. This CDR3 has 17 amino acids. The DNA for the CDR3 is TGCACCAGCAGCCAAGAAGGAGCGGGGGGCTACACCGGGGAGCTGTTTTTT. It encodes CTSSQEGAGGYTGELFF.

J is TRBJ2-3 and V is TRBV30, with 7 positions matching TRBD2. J lost 5 bases, V lost 0 bases, and 11 bases had no gene match. The germline gives CDR1 GTSNPN, CDR2 SVGIG (reference sequence). The CDR3 has 16 amino acids. CDR3 DNA sequence: TGTGCCTGGAGTGTAGGTGGGGGGGGTTCGGGAGATACGCAGTATTTT. It encodes CAWSVGGGGSGDTQYF.

The chain couples TRBV6-5 to TRBJ2-3, with 10 bases lining up with TRBD2. This CDR3 is 14 amino acids long. Germline CDR1 and CDR2: MNHEY and SVGAGI. V lost 7 bases, J lost 8 bases, and 9 bases stayed unmatched. In DNA form, the CDR3 reads TGTGCCAGCAACCAGCGGGGGGGCCTCGGTACGCAGTATTTT. It encodes CASNQRGGLGTQYF.

This clone was counted only a few times. This rearrangement joins TRBV7-2 to TRBJ2-1; D possibly corresponds to TRBD1 (5 bases). V gave up 1 base and J gave up 9 bases, with 16 bases separating them. Looked up from germline, CDR1 is SGHTA and CDR2 is FQGNSA. This CDR3 is 15 amino acids long. The CDR3 loop reads CASSLGGHAWGEQFF. DNA of the CDR3: TGTGCCAGCAGCTTAGGCGGACACGCCTGGGGTGAGCAGTTCTTC.

The table lists this clone with a few counts. The chain has TRBV30 and TRBJ1-2; D perhaps matches TRBD1 (6 bases). Per the germline V gene, CDR1 is GTSNPN and CDR2 is SVGIG (reference sequence). This CDR3 has 12 residues. V lost 1 base, J lost 8 bases, and 11 bases lay in between. CDR3 DNA sequence: TGTGCCTGGAGTGCCCAGGGGTTCGGCTACACCTTC. This translates into CAWSAQGFGYTF.

V is TRBV7-3 and J is TRBJ2-1, with 8 positions matching TRBD1. This CDR3 is built from 16 residues. Trimming took 2 bases from V and 1 from J; bases not matched to a gene: 4. CDR1 and CDR2 (germline): SGHTA, FQGTGA. CDR3 sequence reads: CASSLQGAGSYNEQFF. In nucleotides, the CDR3 is TGTGCCAGCAGCTTACAGGGGGCTGGATCCTACAATGAGCAGTTCTTC.

The rearrangement joins TRBV19 to TRBJ2-3; D not resolved. V was cut by 5 bases and J by 1 base, with 7 bases left in between. There are 13 residues in the CDR3. Germline CDR1 LNHDA, CDR2 SQIVND (reference sequence). CDR3 amino acids: CASSDGGTDTQYF. The CDR3 nucleotides read TGTGCCAGTAGTGACGGAGGCACAGATACGCAGTATTTT.

V and J are TRBV18 and TRBJ1-1; D unclear. The CDR3 length is 11 residues. The germline gives CDR1 KGHSH, CDR2 LQKENI. Between the trimmed V and J ends, which lost 3 bases and 11 bases, there was a span of 10 bases. This CDR3 is CASSPDRVAFF. The DNA of the CDR3 is TGTGCCAGCTCACCTGACCGGGTGGCTTTCTTT.

This clone was seen a few times. Relative to the germline gene, one junction end is altered; a read error may explain this. The CDR3 DNA is TGTGCCAGCAGTTACAATAGACAGGCCATTTTACATTTT. Translation: CASSYNRQAILHF. The chain carries TRBV6-5 and TRBJ1-3; D possibly corresponds to TRBD1 (6 bases). The germline V gene has CDR1 MNHEY and CDR2 SVGAGI. The CDR3 sequence is 13 residues long.

The chain joins TRBV10-3 to TRBJ2-2, with 8 bases identical to TRBD1. CDR1 is ENHRY and CDR2 is SYGVKD in the germline V gene. CDR3 length: 15 residues. V was clipped by 9 bases and J by 0 bases; unmatched bases: 6. CDR3: CAIRGTGANTGELFF. CDR3 nucleotides: TGTGCCATTCGCGGGACAGGCGCGAACACCGGGGAGCTGTTTTTT.

The CDR3 DNA follows: TGTGCCAGCAGCGTAGCTCTAGCGGGGGGGACAGATACGCAGTATTTT. Encoded protein: CASSVALAGGTDTQYF. V is TRBV9 and J is TRBJ2-3, with 12 bases matching TRBD2. This CDR3 contains 16 residues. CDR1 SGDLS and CDR2 YYNGEE come from the germline V gene. Germline trimming cut 0 bases from V and 3 bases from J; bases unmatched to any gene: 2.

J is TRBJ2-3 and V is TRBV5-1; 7 nucleotides match TRBD2. V trimming: 1 base; J trimming: 4 bases; junction bases outside the gene matches: 9. The CDR3 has 16 residues. In germline, CDR1 is SGHRS, CDR2 YFSETQ. As DNA, the CDR3 is TGCGCCAGCAGCTTGTTTACGGGGGGTTTTGCAGATACGCAGTATTTT. Translated, it gives CASSLFTGGFADTQYF.

The chain couples TRBV19 to TRBJ1-4; 11 bases align to TRBD1. Losses at the gene ends were 7 bases for V and 8 bases for J; bases not matched to a gene: 9. The length of the CDR3 is 15 residues. The germline gives CDR1 LNHDA, CDR2 SQIVND (reference sequence). The chain's CDR3 is CASTSAGDRGEKLFF. In nucleotides, the CDR3 is TGTGCCAGTACATCAGCGGGGGACAGGGGGGAAAAACTGTTTTTT.

CDR3 DNA: TGTGCCAGTAGTCCAGCGAACACCGGGGAGCTGTTTTTT. Protein sequence: CASSPANTGELFF. V usage is TRBV2 and J usage is TRBJ2-2; D is unclear. Germline V CDR1 and CDR2: SNHLY, FYNNEI. V lost 9 bases and J 0 bases, leaving 8 bases between the germline ends. There are 13 residues in the CDR3. The full variable domain, with the rest looked up from reference TRBV2 and TRBJ2-2, is EPEVTQTPSHQVTQMGQEVILRCVPISNHLYFYWYRQILGQKVEFLVSFYNNEISEKSEIFDDQFSVERPDGSNFTLKIRSTKLEDSAMYFCASSPANTGELFFGEGSRLTVL.

The CDR3 DNA sequence: TGTGCCAGTTCCTTCAGGGGGCAAAGTGGAAACACCATATATTTT. It specifies CASSFRGQSGNTIYF. The rearrangement uses TRBV6-5 and TRBJ1-3; 8 nucleotides align to TRBD1. CDR1 and CDR2 (germline): MNHEY, SVGAGI. This CDR3 contains 15 residues. With V trimmed by 9 bases and J by 3 bases, 10 bases remained unmatched.

This clone was seen a few times. The chain joins TRBV11-2 to TRBJ1-1, with a possible D match to TRBD1 (5 bases). CDR1 and CDR2 from the germline V gene are SGHAT and FQNNGV. This CDR3 region has 17 residues. The V and J ends lost 5 bases and 0 bases respectively, with 19 bases between them. The CDR3 sequence is CASSAGLSFLMNTEAFF. In nucleotides, the CDR3 is TGTGCCAGCAGCGCGGGACTGTCATTTTTAATGAACACTGAAGCTTTCTTT.